This T cell receptor (beta chain) was recovered during a study of CD8+CD57+ T cells in acquired aplastic anemia. Study information: Sorted CD4+ and CD8+ cell DNA averaged roughly 3 ug.

Those patients picked for sequencing had displayed CD8+CD57+ cell expansion on flow cytometry. With no exception, the patients had severe acquired aplastic anemia. Investigators profiled TCR beta VDJ and CDR3 from genomic DNA template. Each CDR3 protein is one row after TCRdb ran MiXCR on the reads. The data hold about 160,000 distinct CDR3 sequences, with over 70% observed a single time. Comments on this clonotype: Its antigen remains unidentified.

Germline V gives CDR1 KGHDR, CDR2 SFDVKD. The CDR3 totals 14 residues. The ends lost 10 bases at V and 5 bases at J; junction bases unmatched: 5. Whole-study findings and limits: The study identified about 30 CD8+ CDR3 sequences shared by patients and controls. Significance was not reached for CD8+ Simpson's diversity between patients and controls.

The clonotype was recovered from a human donor with aplastic anemia. This chain uses TRBV24-1 with TRBJ2-2; 11 bases are a match to TRBD1. The sample consisted of sorted CD4+, CD8+, or CD8+CD57+ T cells (not recorded which) from PBMCs. DNA of the CDR3: TGTGCCACAACCGGGACAGGGGGAACCGGGGAGCTGTTTTTT. Amino acid sequence: CATTGTGGTGELFF.